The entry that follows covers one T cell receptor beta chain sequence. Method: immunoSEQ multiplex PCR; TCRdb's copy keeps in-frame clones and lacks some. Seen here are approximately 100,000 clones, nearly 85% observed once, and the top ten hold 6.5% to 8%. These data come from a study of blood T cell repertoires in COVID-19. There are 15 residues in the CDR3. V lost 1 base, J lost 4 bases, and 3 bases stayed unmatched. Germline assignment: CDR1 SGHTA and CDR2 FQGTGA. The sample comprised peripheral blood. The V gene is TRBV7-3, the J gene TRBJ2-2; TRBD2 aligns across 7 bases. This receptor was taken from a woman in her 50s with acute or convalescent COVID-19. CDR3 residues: CASSLRASGTGELFF. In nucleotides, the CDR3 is TGTGCCAGCAGCTTAAGGGCTAGCGGCACCGGGGAGCTGTTTTTT. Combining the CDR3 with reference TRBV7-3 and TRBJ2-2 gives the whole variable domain GAGVSQTPSNKVTEKGKYVELRCDPISGHTALYWYRQSLGQGPEFLIYFQGTGAADDSGLPNDRFFAVRPEGSVSTLKIQRTERGDSAVYLCASSLRASGTGELFFGEGSRLTVL.